The sequence of this TCR beta chain was determined in a study of immune characteristics of hereditary and idiopathic chronic pancreatitis. As for the study more broadly: The study profiled local pancreatic immune cells and TCRbeta repertoires in hereditary and idiopathic chronic pancreatitis compared with control organ donor pancreases. In total, roughly five control pancreases, 7 or 8 hereditary chronic pancreatitis pancreases and about 6 idiopathic chronic pancreatitis pancreases underwent TCRbeta sequencing. The gDNA-based approach was selected because the approach required minimal in vitro experimental manipulation of T cells infiltrating the pancreas. The investigation overall reported the following: The study did not include chronic pancreatitis caused by alcohol use. Compared with controls, TCRbeta repertoire diversity was significantly higher and clonality was lower in both chronic pancreatitis groups. Among approximately 12 chronic pancreatitis patients, the number of productive TCR rearrangements showed a positive correlation with disease severity scores. Because patient tissue could be obtained only at the time of TPIAT, differences in disease duration may have affected the immune findings. Differences in Vbeta-Jbeta gene family usage, including TRBV10, TRBV19, TRBV23 and TRBV5, were found between hereditary and idiopathic chronic pancreatitis.

Chronic pancreatitis pancreas tissue was obtained from patients undergoing total pancreatectomy with islet autotransplantation (TPIAT). None of the chronic pancreatitis patients included in the study had a known history of diabetes. For TCRbeta sequencing, genomic DNA was extracted directly from bulk pancreas tissue, without T cell sorting. No particular cause of disease was identified in idiopathic chronic pancreatitis patients. At two US centers, pancreas tissues from patients and organ donors were collected on a consecutive basis. Library generation was performed with the immunoSEQ multiplex PCR assay. The TCRbeta CDR3 region and adjacent sequences were amplified and sequenced from pancreatic genomic DNA. The paper's data handling went like this. Repertoire diversity was measured as a mean normalized Shannon-Wiener index, alongside productive clonality and productive rearrangement counts. Control and chronic pancreatitis repertoire metrics were compared with the nonparametric Mann-Whitney U test. CDR3beta sequences with identical amino acid composition and length across subjects were defined as shared clonotypes. Drawn from immuneACCESS, this table holds only the in-frame rearrangements with V and J called that TCRdb kept. Clones are partly lost; checked studies trace under half to an unresolved V gene and leave the rest unexplained. Clone size and the V and J calls come from that table; the DNA yielded D and trimming. The sample table holds around 2,000 clones, of which about three quarters were seen once. The ten top clones hold around 17% of the sample.

V gives up 4 bases and J gives up 0 bases, and the segment between their germline ends measures 9 bases. The germline V gene provides CDR1 SGHTA and CDR2 FQGNSA. The CDR3, from cysteine to phenylalanine, totals 14 residues. Left in the record is the CDR3 DNA by itself, 42 bases read in frame from the first base. As to this clone: Which antigen it targets is not known. The record has no base qualities; no much larger clone is one base away.

This chain is built from TRBV7-2 and TRBJ1-2; tentative D gene TRBD1, with 5 bases matching. The specimen was pancreas tissue with idiopathic chronic pancreatitis. In the paper's terms, the cell subset or site label means: chronic pancreatitis without an identified cause. This receptor was obtained from a human donor with chronic pancreatitis. The CDR3 corresponds to CASSSPTANYGYTF. The sequenced DNA: TGTGCCAGCAGCTCCCCGACAGCTAACTATGGCTACACCTTC.